The 26 T cell receptor beta chains below come from one sample, sequenced in a study of blood T cell repertoires in COVID-19. Method: immunoSEQ multiplex PCR; TCRdb's copy keeps in-frame clones and lacks some. The sample has more than 110,000 clones; around 86% are singletons. The sequencing sample was made of PBMCs or T cells enriched from blood (not recorded which). These receptors originate from a man aged 50 or older who had recovered from COVID-19.

V and J are TRBV24-1 and TRBJ2-7, with D tentatively TRBD1 (6 bases). Germline CDR1 KGHDR, CDR2 SFDVKD. Trimming took 8 bases from V and 5 from J, leaving 12 bases between them. CDR3 size: 12 residues. The DNA of the CDR3 is TGTGCCACCAATACAGGGTTCAACGAGCAGTACGTC. The encoded protein is CATNTGFNEQYV.

The gene calls are TRBV27 and TRBJ1-5, with TRBD1 matching 9 bases. This CDR3 has 15 amino acids. The trim removed 6 bases at V and 6 bases at J, leaving 9 bases unmatched. CDR1 and CDR2 (germline): MNHEY, SMNVEV (reference sequence). The chain's CDR3 is CASSRTGDKAQPQHF. The CDR3 DNA is TGTGCCAGCAGCCGGACAGGGGACAAGGCTCAGCCCCAGCATTTT.

The table lists this clone with a count of one. V and J are TRBV18 and TRBJ2-7; tentatively, D is TRBD1 (5 bases). Germline CDR1 and CDR2: KGHSH and LQKENI. Trimming shortened V by 4 bases and J by 5 bases, and 12 bases separated the two germline ends. The CDR3 length is 13 residues. The CDR3 DNA follows: TGTGCCAGCTCACTCCTCAGGGAACACGAGCAGTACGTC. Translation: CASSLLREHEQYV.

This clone was counted a single time. The CDR3: CASSPTGGLPATGELFF. The CDR3 DNA is TGCGCCAGCAGCCCAACCGGAGGTCTTCCCGCCACCGGGGAGCTGTTTTTT. This chain links TRBV5-1 with TRBJ2-2, with D perhaps TRBD2 (5 bases). The CDR3 spans 17 residues. Germline V gene sequence: CDR1 SGHRS, CDR2 YFSETQ. V lost 4 bases and J 4 bases, leaving 20 bases between the germline ends.

The rearrangement links TRBV29-1 to TRBJ2-1; TRBD1 matches at 11 bases. Germline assignment: CDR1 SQVTM and CDR2 ANQGSEA. The CDR3 is 14 amino acids. Trimming cost V 5 bases and J 8 bases; bases outside gene matches: 8. CDR3 in DNA: TGCAGCGTTCCGATAGGGACAGGGGGGGATGAGCAGTTCTTC. This sequence encodes CSVPIGTGGDEQFF.

The chain links TRBV12-3 or TRBV12-4 to TRBJ1-5, with D tentatively TRBD1 (5 bases). This CDR3 region has 12 residues. V was cut by 5 bases and J by 7 bases, with 9 bases left in between. The CDR3 loop is CASSIDSQPQHF. The CDR3 nucleotides read TGTGCCAGCAGTATCGACAGCCAGCCCCAGCATTTT.

The chain recombines TRBV5-1 with TRBJ2-5; 8 bases agree with TRBD2. Per germline, CDR1 SGHRS and CDR2 YFSETQ. This CDR3 region has 14 residues. The ends lost 3 bases at V and 5 bases at J; junction bases unmatched: 6. CDR3 DNA: TGCGCCAGCAGCTCCTCGACTAGCGCGGAGACCCAGTACTTC. Amino acid sequence: CASSSSTSAETQYF.

This clone was detected only once. CDR3 sequence reads: CASSQGTTNSPLHF. The CDR3 bases are TGTGCCAGCAGCCAGGGGACAACAAATTCACCCCTCCACTTT. The chain joins TRBV5-6 to TRBJ1-6; maybe TRBD1 (6 bases). V dropped 4 bases and J dropped 7 bases, with 12 bases sitting between them. The CDR3 sequence is 14 residues long. The germline gives CDR1 SGHDT, CDR2 YYEEEE.

This chain uses TRBV5-4 with TRBJ2-7; TRBD2 aligns across 7 bases. The CDR3 covers 15 residues. J lost 0 bases, V lost 1 base, and 4 bases had no gene match. CDR1 is SGHNT and CDR2 is YYREEE in the germline V gene (reference sequence). The CDR3 DNA reads TGTGCCAGCAGCTTGCCAAGCGGGATCTCCTACGAGCAGTACTTC. This gives the protein CASSLPSGISYEQYF.

The genes are TRBV19 and TRBJ1-2; 7 nucleotides line up with TRBD1. V lost 7 bases and J lost 12; bases outside the gene matches: 17. This CDR3 has 14 amino acids. Germline V gene sequence: CDR1 LNHDA, CDR2 SQIVND (reference sequence). The CDR3 here is CASTRPGTVNLHTF. CDR3 sequence (DNA): TGTGCCAGTACCCGGCCCGGGACAGTAAATCTCCACACCTTC. The variable domain in full, with the rest retrieved from reference TRBV19 and TRBJ1-2, is DGGITQSPKYLFRKEGQNVTLSCEQNLNHDAMYWYRQDPGQGLRLIYYSQIVNDFQKGDIAEGYSVSREKKESFPLTVTSAQKNPTAFYLCASTRPGTVNLHTFGSGTRLTVV.

The rearrangement joins TRBV5-1 to TRBJ2-1, with a tentative D call TRBD2 (5 bases). V was shortened by 4 bases and J by 5 bases, with 13 bases between the two germline ends. The CDR3 consists of 14 residues. CDR1 is SGHRS, CDR2 YFSETQ, per germline. The CDR3 region is CASSPGLGNNEQFF. CDR3 coding DNA: TGCGCCAGCAGCCCCGGACTTGGGAACAATGAGCAGTTCTTC. The full variable domain, with the rest looked up from reference TRBV5-1 and TRBJ2-1, is KAGVTQTPRYLIKTRGQQVTLSCSPISGHRSVSWYQQTPGQGLQFLFEYFSETQRNKGNFPGRFSGRQFSNSRSEMNVSTLELGDSALYLCASSPGLGNNEQFFGPGTRLTVL.

The chain combines TRBV6-2 or TRBV6-3 with TRBJ1-4; D call uncertain. V gave up 2 bases and J gave up 4 bases, with 5 bases separating them. The CDR3 runs 13 residues. Germline CDR1 reads MNHEY; CDR2 reads SVGEGT. CDR3 protein: CASSYSGNEKLFF. The CDR3, as DNA: TGTGCCAGCAGTTACAGCGGTAATGAAAAACTGTTTTTT.

The gene calls are TRBV2 and TRBJ1-4, with 7 bases that match TRBD1. This CDR3 has 12 residues. The V segment lost 11 bases and the J segment 7 bases; nucleotides outside the gene matches: 7. Germline V gives CDR1 SNHLY, CDR2 FYNNEI. Here the CDR3 reads CAGNRGGEKLFF. For the CDR3, the DNA is TGTGCCGGGAACAGGGGTGGTGAAAAACTGTTTTTT.

J is TRBJ2-3 and V is TRBV6-5; 7 bases align to TRBD2. Per the germline V gene, CDR1 is MNHEY and CDR2 is SVGAGI. Unmatched junction bases numbered 2, after V lost 2 bases and J lost 0 bases. This CDR3 has 15 amino acids. CDR3: CASSYGDYSTDTQYF. CDR3 bases: TGTGCCAGCAGTTACGGGGACTATAGCACAGATACGCAGTATTTT.

The chain has TRBV29-1 and TRBJ2-3, with 9 bases identical to TRBD2. CDR1 and CDR2 from the germline V gene are SQVTM and ANQGSEA. CDR3 length: 13 residues. V lost 6 bases and J lost 6; bases outside the gene matches: 7. The CDR3 DNA reads as TGCAGCGTCGGCCGGACTAGCGATGATACGCAGTATTTT. Its protein product is CSVGRTSDDTQYF.

The gene calls are TRBV6-5 and TRBJ2-1, with 7 nucleotides matching TRBD2. V trimming: 4 bases; J trimming: 7 bases; junction bases outside the gene matches: 4. Germline V CDR1 and CDR2: MNHEY, SVGAGI. This CDR3 spans 13 amino acids. The CDR3 bases are TGTGCCAGCAGTTGGGACTATCATAATGAGCAGTTCTTC. Its translation: CASSWDYHNEQFF.

This sequence joins TRBV7-2 and TRBJ2-7; TRBD1 aligns across 11 bases. CDR1 SGHTA and CDR2 FQGNSA come from the germline V gene. There are 16 residues in the CDR3. V lost 5 bases to trimming and J lost 3 bases; unmatched junction nucleotides: 9. The CDR3 DNA follows: TGTGCCAGCAGCCAAAACGCCGGGACAGGGGGCTACGAGCAGTACGTC. It encodes CASSQNAGTGGYEQYV.

V and J are TRBV5-4 and TRBJ1-2; D perhaps matches TRBD1 (6 bases). Germline V gene lookup returns CDR1 SGHNT and CDR2 YYREEE (reference sequence). CDR3 length: 14 amino acids. V lost 4 bases to trimming and J lost 6 bases, with 16 bases between them. Here the CDR3 reads CASSRKQGMNGYTF. The CDR3 nucleotides read TGTGCCAGCAGCCGAAAACAGGGAATGAATGGCTACACCTTC.

The chain employs TRBV6-5 and TRBJ2-7; 7 bases fit TRBD1. V shed 6 bases and J 1 base; nucleotides not matched to a gene: 9. The CDR3 runs to 15 residues. The germline V gene encodes CDR1 MNHEY and CDR2 SVGAGI. Here the CDR3 reads CASSVVGRGSYEQYF. DNA of the CDR3: TGTGCCAGCAGCGTGGTGGGCAGGGGGTCCTACGAGCAGTACTTC.

V gene TRBV5-6 combines with J gene TRBJ1-1, with D unresolved. The CDR3 spans 14 residues. The germline gives CDR1 SGHDT, CDR2 YYEEEE. The V end lost 0 bases, the J end lost 3 bases, and 9 bases lay between the germline ends. In DNA, the CDR3 is TGTGCCAGCAGCTTGGATTGGGGAGACACTGAAGCTTTCTTT. Protein product: CASSLDWGDTEAFF.

The rearrangement joins TRBV7-9 to TRBJ1-4; 12 bases align to TRBD1. J was trimmed by 3 bases and V by 5 bases; bases with no gene match: 4. The CDR3 consists of 16 residues. Germline loops: CDR1 SEHNR, CDR2 FQNEAQ (reference sequence). The CDR3 DNA follows: TGTGCCAGCAGCGGGGGACAGGGGGCGGCTAATGAAAAACTGTTTTTT. Translated, it gives CASSGGQGAANEKLFF.

The chain has TRBV5-1 and TRBJ2-3, with 11 nucleotides matching TRBD2. Germline CDR1 SGHRS, CDR2 YFSETQ. V shed 4 bases and J 1 base; nucleotides not matched to a gene: 5. This CDR3 spans 16 amino acids. In DNA form, the CDR3 reads TGCGCCAGCAGCCCAGGGACTAGCGGCCGCACAGATACGCAGTATTTT. Amino acid sequence: CASSPGTSGRTDTQYF. Full variable domain (outside the CDR3, taken from reference TRBV5-1 and TRBJ2-3): KAGVTQTPRYLIKTRGQQVTLSCSPISGHRSVSWYQQTPGQGLQFLFEYFSETQRNKGNFPGRFSGRQFSNSRSEMNVSTLELGDSALYLCASSPGTSGRTDTQYFGPGTRLTVL.

This sequence joins TRBV5-5 and TRBJ2-7; 7 bases fit TRBD1. The CDR3 is made up of 14 amino acids. Germline V gene data show CDR1 as SGHKS and CDR2 as YYEKEE (reference sequence). V shed 3 bases, J shed 3 bases, and the junction held 6 bases outside the gene matches. CDR3 loop: CASSSPTGYYEQYF. CDR3 nucleotides: TGTGCCAGCAGCTCGCCGACAGGGTACTACGAGCAGTACTTC.

The V gene is TRBV18, the J gene TRBJ2-1, with 10 bases lining up with TRBD1. The germline V gene has CDR1 KGHSH and CDR2 LQKENI. CDR3 length: 20 residues. V trimming: 3 bases; J trimming: 3 bases; junction bases outside the gene matches: 17. This CDR3 is CASSPGQGPLKELDYNEQFF. DNA for the CDR3: TGTGCCAGCTCACCGGGACAGGGGCCCCTGAAAGAGCTGGACTACAATGAGCAGTTCTTC.

This clone came up once. CDR3 sequence reads: CASSLISRSYGYTF. CDR3 bases: TGTGCCAGCAGTTTAATCTCCAGGTCTTATGGCTACACCTTC. The rearrangement joins TRBV28 to TRBJ1-2, with D uncertain. CDR1 MDHEN and CDR2 SYDVKM come from the germline V gene. The CDR3 is made up of 14 amino acids. The germline V and J ends were trimmed by 2 bases and 5 bases, with 12 bases remaining between them.

CDR3 amino acids: CASSFFGNTGGEQYF. As DNA, the CDR3 is TGTGCCAGCAGTTTCTTCGGGAACACAGGGGGTGAGCAGTACTTC. The chain employs TRBV27 and TRBJ2-7; 8 bases are a match to TRBD1. The CDR3 totals 15 residues. Germline V gene lookup returns CDR1 MNHEY and CDR2 SMNVEV (reference sequence). With V trimmed by 3 bases and J by 7 bases, 11 bases remained unmatched.